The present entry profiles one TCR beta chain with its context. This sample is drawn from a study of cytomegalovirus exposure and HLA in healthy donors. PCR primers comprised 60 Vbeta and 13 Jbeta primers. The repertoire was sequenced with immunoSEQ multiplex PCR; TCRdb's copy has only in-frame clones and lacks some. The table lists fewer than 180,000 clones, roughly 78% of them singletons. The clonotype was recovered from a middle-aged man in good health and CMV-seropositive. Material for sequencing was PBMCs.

The CDR3, as DNA: TGTGCCAGCAGTGGAAACAGGGCCCCCTACGAGCAGTACTTC. Its translation is CASSGNRAPYEQYF. The chain carries TRBV6-1 and TRBJ2-7; maybe TRBD1 (6 bases). The V end was cut by 4 bases, the J end by 2 bases, with 12 bases between. Germline-derived CDR1 and CDR2 are MNHNS and SASEGT. This CDR3 region has 14 residues.